One sample yielded the 14 T cell receptor beta chains listed below, sequenced in a study of CD8 T cells in Susac syndrome. cDNA came from about 0.51 to 1 ug RNA primed by random hexamers. TCRdb re-called the immunoSEQ multiplex PCR reads through MiXCR, storing one row per CDR3 protein. The profile shows hundreds of thousands of distinct CDR3 sequences, roughly 81% of them singletons. Material: CD8+ T cells from PBMCs. The receptors derive from a human donor with multiple sclerosis.

This clonotype turned up a few times. The chain combines TRBV12-3 or TRBV12-4 with TRBJ2-1; D call uncertain. Trimming removed 3 bases from V and 9 bases from J, with 6 bases in between. The CDR3 spans 11 residues. The CDR3 reads CASSLTREQFF. CDR3 sequence (DNA): TGTGCCAGCAGTTTGACTCGTGAGCAGTTCTTC.

The chain has TRBV28 and TRBJ1-4; D is ambiguous. From germline, CDR1 is MDHEN and CDR2 SYDVKM. The CDR3 has 16 amino acids. V was pared by 5 bases and J by 8 bases, with 21 bases between. DNA for the CDR3: TGTGCCAGCAGTCCTTACTTTCGGAGGGCAGACGAAAAACTGTTTTTT. Translating it yields CASSPYFRRADEKLFF. Combining the CDR3 with reference TRBV28 and TRBJ1-4 gives the whole variable domain DVKVTQSSRYLVKRTGEKVFLECVQDMDHENMFWYRQDPGLGLRLIYFSYDVKMKEKGDIPEGYSVSREKKERFSLILESASTNQTSMYLCASSPYFRRADEKLFFGSGTQLSVL.

The rearrangement uses TRBV28 and TRBJ1-2; D gene unclear. The germline V and J ends were trimmed by 3 bases and 4 bases, with 18 bases remaining between them. Germline-derived CDR1 and CDR2 are MDHEN and SYDVKM. This CDR3 is built from 16 residues. The CDR3 loop reads CASSLFVGQEPYGYTF. In DNA, the CDR3 is TGTGCCAGCAGTTTGTTCGTCGGGCAGGAGCCCTATGGCTACACCTTC.

The chain has TRBV9 and TRBJ2-4, with 8 positions matching TRBD2. Losses at the gene ends were 3 bases for V and 8 bases for J; bases not matched to a gene: 10. The CDR3 length is 15 residues. Per the germline V gene, CDR1 is SGDLS and CDR2 is YYNGEE. The CDR3 DNA follows: TGTGCCAGCAGCGACCGAGGCGGGAGGTTTGACATTCAGTACTTC. Its protein product is CASSDRGGRFDIQYF.

The chain couples TRBV12-3 or TRBV12-4 to TRBJ2-1, with 7 bases lining up with TRBD2. The CDR3 has 13 amino acids. Unmatched junction bases numbered 8, after V lost 6 bases and J lost 9 bases. CDR3 sequence reads: CASSYIAGGEQFF. The CDR3 DNA reads TGTGCCAGCAGCTATATAGCGGGCGGTGAGCAGTTCTTC.

Only one count was recorded for this clonotype. This chain uses TRBV6-5 with TRBJ2-1, with 13 bases fitting TRBD2. Germline lookup yields CDR1 MNHEY and CDR2 SVGAGI. J gave up 4 bases and V 6 bases, and 3 bases lay outside the gene matches. The CDR3 consists of 15 residues. The CDR3 here is CASRETSGGYNEQFF. CDR3 nucleotide sequence: TGTGCCAGCAGGGAGACTAGCGGGGGGTACAATGAGCAGTTCTTC.

The chain uses TRBV7-9 and TRBJ1-1; maybe TRBD1 (6 bases). The CDR3 extends over 16 amino acids. V was shortened by 0 bases and J by 5 bases, with 16 bases between the two germline ends. Germline CDR1 is SEHNR and CDR2 is FQNEAQ (reference sequence). The DNA for the CDR3 is TGTGCCAGCAGCTTAGCGCCCGGGGGGCTCGGGACTGAAGCTTTCTTT. As protein: CASSLAPGGLGTEAFF.

This clonotype was seen once. The chain recombines TRBV9 with TRBJ2-1, with 11 positions matching TRBD2. The germline V gene has CDR1 SGDLS and CDR2 YYNGEE. With 8 bases clipped from V and 5 bases from J, the junction kept 6 bases outside the gene matches. The length of the CDR3 is 14 residues. CDR3 sequence: CASSTSGGDNEQFF. The CDR3 coding sequence is TGTGCCAGTTCAACTAGCGGGGGAGACAATGAGCAGTTCTTC.

The chain has TRBV7-9 and TRBJ1-4; 7 nucleotides line up with TRBD1. The V segment lost 5 bases and the J segment 0 bases; nucleotides outside the gene matches: 6. In germline, CDR1 is SEHNR, CDR2 FQNEAQ (reference sequence). This CDR3 is built from 16 residues. The CDR3 is CASSTGTVATNEKLFF. CDR3 sequence (DNA): TGTGCCAGCAGCACCGGGACAGTTGCAACTAATGAAAAACTGTTTTTT.

The V gene is TRBV19, the J gene TRBJ2-4; 7 bases map to TRBD1. V shed 11 bases, J shed 4 bases, and the junction held 11 bases outside the gene matches. The CDR3 sequence is 14 residues long. Germline V gene sequence: CDR1 LNHDA, CDR2 SQIVND (reference sequence). This CDR3 is CAGASGGLKNIQYF. In DNA form, the CDR3 reads TGTGCCGGAGCTTCAGGGGGTTTGAAAAACATTCAGTACTTC.

The chain employs TRBV7-8 and TRBJ1-1, with D hard to call. Germline V gene data show CDR1 as SGHVS and CDR2 as FQNEAQ. CDR3 size: 16 residues. V dropped 4 bases and J dropped 3 bases, with 18 bases sitting between them. CDR3 nucleotides: TGTGCCAGCAGCTCCAGCCCCGGACGGTATGACACTGAAGCTTTCTTT. Its translation is CASSSSPGRYDTEAFF.

V is TRBV6-5 and J is TRBJ2-2; 8 nucleotides line up with TRBD2. Trimming at V came to 3 bases and at J to 5 bases, leaving 14 bases not matched to a gene. Looked up from germline, CDR1 is MNHEY and CDR2 is SVGAGI. The CDR3 loop spans 18 amino acids. In DNA, the CDR3 is TGTGCCAGCAGTTATGGCCCCCAGCGGGAGAAAATTACCGGGGAGCTGTTTTTT. Its translation is CASSYGPQREKITGELFF.

This chain uses TRBV27 with TRBJ2-7; D call uncertain. CDR1 MNHEY and CDR2 SMNVEV come from the germline V gene (reference sequence). This CDR3 spans 13 amino acids. Trimming removed 2 bases from V and 3 bases from J, with 8 bases in between. Here the CDR3 reads CASSLGAYYEQYF. CDR3 nucleotides: TGTGCCAGCAGTTTAGGAGCGTACTACGAGCAGTACTTC.

The chain links TRBV29-1 to TRBJ2-7; 7 bases are a match to TRBD1. After removal of 2 bases from V and 2 bases from J, the junction contained 6 bases not matched to a gene. Germline V gene data show CDR1 as SQVTM and CDR2 as ANQGSEA. There are 14 residues in the CDR3. The CDR3 DNA reads as TGCAGCGTTGAAATAAGGGACAGAGCCTACGAGCAGTACTTC. This sequence encodes CSVEIRDRAYEQYF.